The present T cell receptor beta chain was sequenced within a study of blood T cell repertoires in COVID-19. The wider study: Sites across the United States, Italy and Spain contributed samples from acute and convalescent COVID-19.

Original methodology: Scientists estimated how many nucleated cells there were by amplifying reference gene primers. Profiled with immunoSEQ multiplex PCR; TCRdb holds only in-frame clones, not every one. D and trimming come from the DNA, and the V and J calls and clone size come from that table. Among 210,000 or so clones listed, about 86% were seen once. CDR3 length: 15 amino acids. The junction had 7 bases not matched to a gene; V was cut back by 5 bases and J by 2 bases. CDR1 is MDHEN and CDR2 is SYDVKM in the germline V gene. This clonotype was sampled from a man aged 18 to 29 with active or convalescent COVID-19. This rearrangement joins TRBV28 to TRBJ2-3; 7 bases line up with TRBD1. Sequenced sample: peripheral blood. The CDR3 DNA sequence: TGTGCCAGCAGTCGAGTACAGGGGAACACAGATACGCAGTATTTT. Translated: CASSRVQGNTDTQYF.